The text below deals with one T cell receptor beta chain. Its target is not known. Germline V gene data show CDR1 as MNHEY and CDR2 as SVGEGT. The ends were cut back, 4 bases at V and 0 bases at J, with 10 bases in the middle. The CDR3 has 15 amino acids. Method: immunoSEQ multiplex PCR; TCRdb's copy keeps in-frame clones and lacks some. The sample lists roughly 170,000 clones, 85% to 95% occurring once. These data are taken from a study of T cell responses to AZD1222 COVID-19 vaccine. About the study: Recipients boosted at about 4 weeks or about 12 weeks are pooled.

Overall study results and limits: Donor demographics were predominantly white British with a female majority; clonal diversity may be underestimated. Two doses of AZD1222 preceded a rise in Spike-specific TCR breadth and depth. Sampled repertoires all dated from after the peak T cell response.

This receptor was taken from an adult in good health. The specimen was peripheral blood, collected on day 0 of AZD1222 vaccination. V gene TRBV6-2 or TRBV6-3 combines with J gene TRBJ1-5, with D possibly matching TRBD1 (5 bases). The chain's CDR3 is CASSSGIYSNQPQHF. CDR3 nucleotides: TGTGCCAGCAGTTCAGGGATTTATAGCAATCAGCCCCAGCATTTT.